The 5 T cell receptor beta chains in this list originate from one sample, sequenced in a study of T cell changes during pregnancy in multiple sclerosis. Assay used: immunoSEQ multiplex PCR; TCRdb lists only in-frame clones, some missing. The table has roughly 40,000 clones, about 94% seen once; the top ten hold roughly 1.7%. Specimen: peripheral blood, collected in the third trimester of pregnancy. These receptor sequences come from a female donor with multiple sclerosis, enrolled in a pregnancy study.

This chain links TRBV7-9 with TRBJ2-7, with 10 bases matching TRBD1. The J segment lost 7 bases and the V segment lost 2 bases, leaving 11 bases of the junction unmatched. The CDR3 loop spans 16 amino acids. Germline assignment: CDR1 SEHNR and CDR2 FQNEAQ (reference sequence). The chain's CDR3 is CASSLSAGTGALEQYF. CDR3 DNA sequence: TGTGCCAGCAGCTTATCAGCCGGGACAGGGGCCTTGGAGCAGTACTTC. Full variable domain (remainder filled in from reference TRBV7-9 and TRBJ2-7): DTGVSQNPRHKITKRGQNVTFRCDPISEHNRLYWYRQTLGQGPEFLTYFQNEAQLEKSRLLSDRFSAERPKGSFSTLEIQRTEQGDSAMYLCASSLSAGTGALEQYFGPGTRLTVT.

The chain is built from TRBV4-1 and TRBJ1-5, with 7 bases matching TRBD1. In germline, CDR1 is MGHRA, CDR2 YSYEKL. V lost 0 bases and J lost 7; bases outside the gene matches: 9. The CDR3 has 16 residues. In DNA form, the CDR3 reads TGCGCCAGCAGCCAAGAAACCACAGGGGTAGGGCAGCCCCAGCATTTT. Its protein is CASSQETTGVGQPQHF.

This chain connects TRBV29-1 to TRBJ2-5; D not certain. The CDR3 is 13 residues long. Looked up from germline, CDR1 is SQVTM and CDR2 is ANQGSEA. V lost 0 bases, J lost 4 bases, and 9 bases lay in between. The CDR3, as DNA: TGCAGCGTTGAAGATCGCGGCAGAGAGACCCAGTACTTC. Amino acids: CSVEDRGRETQYF. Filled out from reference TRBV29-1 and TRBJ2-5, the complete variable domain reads SAVISQKPSRDICQRGTSLTIQCQVDSQVTMMFWYRQQPGQSLTLIATANQGSEATYESGFVIDKFPISRPNLTFSTLTVSNMSPEDSSIYLCSVEDRGRETQYFGPGTRLLVL.

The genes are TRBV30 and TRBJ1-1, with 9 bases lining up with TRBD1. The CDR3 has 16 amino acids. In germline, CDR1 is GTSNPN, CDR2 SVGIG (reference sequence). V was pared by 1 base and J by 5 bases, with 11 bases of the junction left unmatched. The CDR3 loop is CAWSAPTGTGTTEAFF. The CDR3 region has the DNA TGTGCCTGGAGTGCACCCACCGGGACAGGGACAACTGAAGCTTTCTTT.

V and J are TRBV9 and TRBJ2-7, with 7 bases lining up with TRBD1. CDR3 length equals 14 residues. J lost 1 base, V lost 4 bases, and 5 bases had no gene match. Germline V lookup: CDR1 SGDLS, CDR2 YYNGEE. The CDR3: CASSPRDSSYEQYF. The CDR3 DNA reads TGTGCCAGCAGCCCACGGGACAGTTCCTACGAGCAGTACTTC.